The 15 T cell receptor beta chains given below trace back to one sample, sequenced in a study of identical twins. TCRdb itself ran the 5' RACE reads through MiXCR, one entry per CDR3 protein. The table has roughly 540,000 distinct CDR3 sequences, less than 25% seen once; the top ten hold under 0.95%. These data are also associated with another study on T cells expressing NK-cell markers.

Sequencing was performed on CD4+ T cells sorted from blood. The receptors were gathered from a woman aged 18 to 35 in good health.

This clonotype was seen at least ten times. V usage is TRBV12-3 or TRBV12-4 and J usage is TRBJ1-2, with D unclear. The V gene lost 5 bases and the J gene lost 8 bases, with 9 bases spanning the gap. The CDR3 spans 11 residues. CDR3 residues: CASSEGDGYTF. Here the CDR3 DNA reads TGTGCCAGCAGTGAAGGTGACGGCTACACCTTC.

This clonotype was counted only a few times. The chain employs TRBV12-3 or TRBV12-4 and TRBJ2-4, with 9 bases matching TRBD1. The CDR3 extends over 20 amino acids. Unmatched junction bases numbered 19, after V lost 6 bases and J lost 1 base. The CDR3 loop is CASSPRSGTGTVGAKNIQYF. The CDR3 DNA reads as TGTGCCAGCAGCCCCCGATCCGGGACAGGGACGGTAGGGGCCAAAAACATTCAGTACTTC.

The DNA for the CDR3 is TGTGCCAGCAGGGCCGGGGTCTCCTACGAGCAGTACTTC. As protein: CASRAGVSYEQYF. The rearrangement uses TRBV6-1 and TRBJ2-7; a possible D gene is TRBD2 (5 bases). The germline CDR1 and CDR2 sequences are MNHNS and SASEGT. CDR3 length equals 13 residues. V was trimmed by 6 bases and J by 0 bases, leaving 9 bases between them.

The sample holds a few counts of this clonotype. This chain joins TRBV18 and TRBJ2-1; 9 positions match TRBD1. This CDR3 contains 15 residues. V gave up 3 bases and J gave up 4 bases; unmatched junction bases: 4. Germline CDR1 reads KGHSH; CDR2 reads LQKENI. The CDR3 is CASSPGQGRYNEQFF. CDR3 coding DNA: TGTGCCAGCTCACCGGGACAGGGAAGGTACAATGAGCAGTTCTTC.

This chain connects TRBV7-2 to TRBJ1-2; D gene ambiguous. From germline, CDR1 is SGHTA and CDR2 FQGNSA. Trimming shortened V by 5 bases and J by 0 bases, and 7 bases separated the two germline ends. This CDR3 is 13 amino acids long. CDR3 region: CASSASANYGYTF. The CDR3 DNA reads TGTGCCAGCAGCGCGAGTGCTAACTATGGCTACACCTTC.

The J gene is TRBJ2-7, the V gene TRBV12-3 or TRBV12-4; D possibly matches TRBD1 or TRBD2 (5 bases each). The CDR3 extends over 14 amino acids. The V and J ends lost 5 bases and 3 bases respectively, with 14 bases between them. CDR3 nucleotides: TGTGCCAGCAGTCCGGGACCGAGATTCTACGAGCAGTACTTC. It yields the protein CASSPGPRFYEQYF.

With regard to this clonotype: The conserved closing phenylalanine or tryptophan is absent in this CDR3, likely reflecting a read error. The chain links TRBV20-1 to TRBJ2-1; 12 bases are a match to TRBD2. The V segment lost 1 base and the J segment 5 bases; nucleotides outside the gene matches: 9. Germline V lookup: CDR1 DFQATT, CDR2 SNEGSKA (reference sequence). The CDR3 spans 17 residues. CDR3 sequence: CSARGLAGALPDNEQFV. The CDR3, as DNA: TGCAGTGCTAGAGGACTAGCGGGAGCTCTCCCGGACAATGAGCAGTTCGTC.

V usage is TRBV18 and J usage is TRBJ1-5; the D is unclear. This CDR3 spans 14 amino acids. The V and J ends lost 3 bases and 1 base respectively, with 7 bases between them. CDR1 and CDR2 (germline): KGHSH, LQKENI. As DNA, the CDR3 is TGTGCCAGCTCACCCGGGTTGAGCAATCAGCCCCAGCATTTT. This sequence encodes CASSPGLSNQPQHF.

The V gene is TRBV10-3, the J gene TRBJ1-5; D is uncertain. The germline V gene encodes CDR1 ENHRY and CDR2 SYGVKD. V lost 6 bases and J lost 0, with 9 bases in between. The CDR3 is 14 amino acids. The CDR3 DNA sequence: TGTGCCATCAGCGTGGACCATAGCAATCAGCCCCAGCATTTT. This sequence encodes CAISVDHSNQPQHF.

This clonotype was seen a handful of times. The chain couples TRBV27 to TRBJ2-7; 10 nucleotides line up with TRBD1. CDR1 and CDR2 from the germline V gene are MNHEY and SMNVEV (reference sequence). The CDR3 extends over 14 amino acids. After removal of 6 bases from V and 1 base from J, the junction contained 3 bases not matched to a gene. The CDR3 nucleotides read TGTGCCAGCAGACGGACAGGGGGTTCCTACGAGCAGTACTTC. Protein: CASRRTGGSYEQYF.

The chain couples TRBV5-6 to TRBJ1-1; perhaps TRBD1 as D (6 bases). The ends were cut back, 5 bases at V and 1 base at J, with 24 bases in the middle. CDR1 is SGHDT, CDR2 YYEEEE, per germline. This CDR3 has 18 residues. The CDR3 DNA reads TGTGCCAGCAGGGGTGGGAGCAGGGGCCCCCGGGGGAACACTGAAGCTTTCTTT. It is translated as CASRGGSRGPRGNTEAFF.

The rearrangement joins TRBV27 to TRBJ2-2; TRBD1 might be the D (6 bases). The length of the CDR3 is 13 residues. Germline CDR1 is MNHEY and CDR2 is SMNVEV (reference sequence). V was pared by 5 bases and J by 7 bases, with 11 bases between. CDR3 coding DNA: TGTGCCAGCAGTGGACGGGGACACGGGGAGCTGTTTTTT. Amino acids: CASSGRGHGELFF.

V is TRBV6-1 and J is TRBJ2-7; D ambiguous. This CDR3 has 12 residues. V was trimmed by 0 bases and J by 12 bases, leaving 12 bases between them. Germline values: CDR1 MNHNS, CDR2 SASEGT. The CDR3 coding sequence is TGTGCCAGCAGTGAAGCGCTTCGGACGGTGTACTTC. This gives the protein CASSEALRTVYF.

The chain is built from TRBV14 and TRBJ2-7; either TRBD1 or TRBD2 may supply D (5 bases each). The CDR3 contains 16 residues. Germline CDR1 reads SGHDN; CDR2 reads FVKESK. V gave up 3 bases and J gave up 7 bases, with 22 bases separating them. The DNA for the CDR3 is TGTGCCAGCAGCCAGGGGGTGGTAGTACCTCCGAGAGAGCAGTACTTC. Residues: CASSQGVVVPPREQYF.

This clonotype was observed a handful of times. The V gene is TRBV6-2 or TRBV6-3, the J gene TRBJ2-1, with D possibly called TRBD1 or TRBD2 (9 bases each). V was clipped by 5 bases and J by 5 bases, with 16 bases between them. Germline V gene lookup returns CDR1 MNHEY and CDR2 SVGEGT. The CDR3 runs to 15 residues. CDR3 sequence reads: CASSLAGQGNNEQFF. The CDR3 nucleotides read TGTGCCAGCAGTCTAGCGGGACAGGGTAACAATGAGCAGTTCTTC.